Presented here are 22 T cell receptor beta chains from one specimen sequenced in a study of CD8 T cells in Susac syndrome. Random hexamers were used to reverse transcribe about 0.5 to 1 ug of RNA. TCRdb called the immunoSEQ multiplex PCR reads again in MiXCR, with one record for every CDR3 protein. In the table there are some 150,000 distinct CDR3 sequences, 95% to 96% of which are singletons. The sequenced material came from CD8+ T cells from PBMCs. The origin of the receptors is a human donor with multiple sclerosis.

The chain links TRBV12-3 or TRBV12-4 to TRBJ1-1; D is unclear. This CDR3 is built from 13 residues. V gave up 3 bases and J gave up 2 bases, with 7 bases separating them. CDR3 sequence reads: CASSFGSNTEAFF. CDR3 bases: TGTGCCAGCAGTTTCGGCAGCAACACTGAAGCTTTCTTT.

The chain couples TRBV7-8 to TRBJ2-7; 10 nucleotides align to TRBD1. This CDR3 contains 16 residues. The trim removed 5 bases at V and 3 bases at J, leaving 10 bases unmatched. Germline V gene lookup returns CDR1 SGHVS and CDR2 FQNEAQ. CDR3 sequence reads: CASSRGTGVLLYEQYV. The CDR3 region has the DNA TGTGCCAGCAGCCGCGGGACAGGGGTATTACTCTACGAGCAGTACGTC.

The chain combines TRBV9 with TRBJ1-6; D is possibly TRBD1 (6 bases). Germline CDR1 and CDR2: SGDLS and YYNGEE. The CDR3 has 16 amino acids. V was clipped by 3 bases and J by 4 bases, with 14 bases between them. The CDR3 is CASSDGQPGYNSPLHF. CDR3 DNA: TGTGCCAGCAGCGATGGACAGCCAGGTTATAATTCACCCCTCCACTTT.

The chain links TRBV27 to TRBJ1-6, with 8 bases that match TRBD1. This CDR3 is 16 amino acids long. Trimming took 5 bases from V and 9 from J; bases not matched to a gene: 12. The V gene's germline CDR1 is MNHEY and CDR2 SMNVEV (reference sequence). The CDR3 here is CASSGQGTGLSSPLHF. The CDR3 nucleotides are TGTGCCAGCAGTGGACAGGGAACAGGTTTAAGTTCACCCCTCCACTTT.

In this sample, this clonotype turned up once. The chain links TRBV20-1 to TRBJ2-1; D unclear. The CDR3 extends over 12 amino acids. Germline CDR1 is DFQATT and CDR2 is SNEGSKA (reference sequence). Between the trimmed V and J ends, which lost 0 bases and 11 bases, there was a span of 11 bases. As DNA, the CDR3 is TGCAGTGCTAGAGATGTGCAGCCTCAGCAGTTCTTC. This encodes CSARDVQPQQFF.

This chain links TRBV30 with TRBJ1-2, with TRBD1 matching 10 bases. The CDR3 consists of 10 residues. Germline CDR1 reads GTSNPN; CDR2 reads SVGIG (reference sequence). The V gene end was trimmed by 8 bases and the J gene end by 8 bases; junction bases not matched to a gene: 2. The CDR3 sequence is CAGQGVGYTF. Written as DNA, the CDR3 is TGTGCCGGACAGGGGGTGGGCTACACCTTC.

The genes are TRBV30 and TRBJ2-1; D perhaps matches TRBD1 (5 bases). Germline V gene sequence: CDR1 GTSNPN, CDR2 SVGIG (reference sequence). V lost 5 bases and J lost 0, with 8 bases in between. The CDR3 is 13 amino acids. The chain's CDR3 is CAWDSASYNEQFF. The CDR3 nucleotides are TGTGCCTGGGACAGCGCCTCCTACAATGAGCAGTTCTTC. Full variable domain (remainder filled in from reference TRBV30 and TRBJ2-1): SQTIHQWPATLVQPVGSPLSLECTVEGTSNPNLYWYRQAAGRGLQLLFYSVGIGQISSEVPQNLSASRPQDRQFILSSKKLLLSDSGFYLCAWDSASYNEQFFGPGTRLTVL.

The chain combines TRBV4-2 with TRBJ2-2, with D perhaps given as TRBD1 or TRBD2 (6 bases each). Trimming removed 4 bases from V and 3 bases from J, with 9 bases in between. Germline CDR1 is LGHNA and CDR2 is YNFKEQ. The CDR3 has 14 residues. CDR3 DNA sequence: TGTGCCAGCAGCCTGGAGGGGGACACCGGGGAGCTGTTTTTT. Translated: CASSLEGDTGELFF.

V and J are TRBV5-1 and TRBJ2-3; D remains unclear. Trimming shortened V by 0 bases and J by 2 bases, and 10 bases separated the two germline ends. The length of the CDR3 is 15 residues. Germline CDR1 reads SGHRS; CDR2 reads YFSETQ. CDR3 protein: CASSLVGVPTDTQYF. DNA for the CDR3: TGCGCCAGCAGCTTGGTCGGCGTCCCCACAGATACGCAGTATTTT.

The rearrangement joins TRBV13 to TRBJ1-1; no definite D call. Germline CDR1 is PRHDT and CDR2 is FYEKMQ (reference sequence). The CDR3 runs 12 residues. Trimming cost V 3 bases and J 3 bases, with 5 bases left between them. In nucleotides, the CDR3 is TGTGCCAGCAGCTTTGGGGACACTGAAGCTTTCTTT. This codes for CASSFGDTEAFF. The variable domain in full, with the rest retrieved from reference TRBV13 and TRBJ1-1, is AAGVIQSPRHLIKEKRETATLKCYPIPRHDTVYWYQQGPGQDPQFLISFYEKMQSDKGSIPDRFSAQQFSDYHSELNMSSLELGDSALYFCASSFGDTEAFFGQGTRLTVV.

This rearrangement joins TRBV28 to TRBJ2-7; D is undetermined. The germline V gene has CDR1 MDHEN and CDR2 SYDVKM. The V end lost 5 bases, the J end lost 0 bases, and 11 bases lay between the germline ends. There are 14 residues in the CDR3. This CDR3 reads CASSPVGFSYEQYV. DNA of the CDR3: TGTGCCAGCAGTCCGGTGGGGTTCTCCTACGAGCAGTACGTC.

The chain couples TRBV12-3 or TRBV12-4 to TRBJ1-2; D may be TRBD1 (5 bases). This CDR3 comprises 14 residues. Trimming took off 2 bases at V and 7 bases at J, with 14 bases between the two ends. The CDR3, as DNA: TGTGCCAGCAGTTTATCGGTTTCAGGGTTTGGCTACACCTTC. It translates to CASSLSVSGFGYTF.

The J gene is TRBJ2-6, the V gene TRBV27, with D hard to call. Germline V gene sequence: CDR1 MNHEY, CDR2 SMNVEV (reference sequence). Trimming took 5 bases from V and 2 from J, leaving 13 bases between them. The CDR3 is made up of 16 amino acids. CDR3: CASSPTTAAGANVLTF. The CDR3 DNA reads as TGTGCCAGCAGTCCCACGACCGCGGCTGGGGCCAACGTCCTGACTTTC.

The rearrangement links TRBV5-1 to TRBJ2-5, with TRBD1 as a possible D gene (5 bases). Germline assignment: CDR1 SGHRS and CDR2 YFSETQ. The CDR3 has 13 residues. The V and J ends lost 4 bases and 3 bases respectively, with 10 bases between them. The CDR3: CASSGRVEETQYF. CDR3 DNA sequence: TGCGCCAGCAGCGGCAGGGTTGAAGAGACCCAGTACTTC.

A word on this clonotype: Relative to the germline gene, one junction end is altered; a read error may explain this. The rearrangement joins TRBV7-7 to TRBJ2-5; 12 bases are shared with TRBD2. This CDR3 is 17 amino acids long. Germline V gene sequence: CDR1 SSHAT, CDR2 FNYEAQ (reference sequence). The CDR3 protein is CASSPHLLAGGGETQYF. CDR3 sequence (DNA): TGTGCTAGCAGCCCCCACCTACTAGCGGGGGGAGGAGAGACCCAGTACTTC.

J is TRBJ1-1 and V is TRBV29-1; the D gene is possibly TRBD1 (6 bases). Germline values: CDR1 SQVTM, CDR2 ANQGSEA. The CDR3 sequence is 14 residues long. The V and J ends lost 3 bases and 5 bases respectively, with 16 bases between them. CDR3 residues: CSVDGTRGGTEAFF. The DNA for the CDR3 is TGCAGCGTTGACGGGACACGCGGGGGGACTGAAGCTTTCTTT.

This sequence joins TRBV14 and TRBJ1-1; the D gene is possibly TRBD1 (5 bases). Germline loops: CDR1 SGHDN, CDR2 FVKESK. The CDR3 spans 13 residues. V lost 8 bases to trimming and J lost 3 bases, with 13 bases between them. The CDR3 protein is CASASGQYTEAFF. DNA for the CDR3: TGTGCCAGCGCTTCGGGGCAATACACTGAAGCTTTCTTT.

This CDR3 is CASRTPGDNADTQYF. The CDR3 nucleotides are TGTGCCAGCAGAACCCCCGGAGATAACGCAGATACGCAGTATTTT. This sequence joins TRBV28 and TRBJ2-3; D not resolved. The CDR3 has 15 residues. The germline CDR1 and CDR2 sequences are MDHEN and SYDVKM. V was clipped by 6 bases and J by 4 bases, with 17 bases between them.

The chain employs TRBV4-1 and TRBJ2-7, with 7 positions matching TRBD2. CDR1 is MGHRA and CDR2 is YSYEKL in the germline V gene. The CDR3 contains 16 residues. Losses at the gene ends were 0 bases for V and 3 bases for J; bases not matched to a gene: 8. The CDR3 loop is CASSQEGRAAYYEQYF. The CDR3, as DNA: TGCGCCAGCAGCCAAGAGGGGAGGGCCGCTTACTACGAGCAGTACTTC.

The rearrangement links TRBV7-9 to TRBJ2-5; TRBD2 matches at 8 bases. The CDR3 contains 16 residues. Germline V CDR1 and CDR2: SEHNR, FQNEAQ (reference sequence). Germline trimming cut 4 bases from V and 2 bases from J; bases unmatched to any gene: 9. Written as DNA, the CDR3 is TGTGCCAGCAGCTCAATGGCTAGCGGGCATCAAGAGACCCAGTACTTC. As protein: CASSSMASGHQETQYF.

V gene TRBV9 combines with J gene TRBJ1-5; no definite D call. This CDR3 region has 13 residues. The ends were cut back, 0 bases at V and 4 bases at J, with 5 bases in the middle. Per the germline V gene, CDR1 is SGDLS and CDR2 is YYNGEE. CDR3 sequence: CASSVGQNQPQHF. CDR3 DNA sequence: TGTGCCAGCAGCGTAGGTCAGAATCAGCCCCAGCATTTT.

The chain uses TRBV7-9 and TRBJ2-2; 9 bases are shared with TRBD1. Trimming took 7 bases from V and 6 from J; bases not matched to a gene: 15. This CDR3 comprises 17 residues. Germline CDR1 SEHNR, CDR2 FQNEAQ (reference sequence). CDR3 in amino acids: CASNTLPGQGLSGELFF. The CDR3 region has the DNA TGTGCCAGCAACACACTTCCGGGACAGGGATTATCCGGGGAGCTGTTTTTT. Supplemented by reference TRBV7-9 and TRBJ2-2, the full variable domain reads DTGVSQNPRHKITKRGQNVTFRCDPISEHNRLYWYRQTLGQGPEFLTYFQNEAQLEKSRLLSDRFSAERPKGSFSTLEIQRTEQGDSAMYLCASNTLPGQGLSGELFFGEGSRLTVL.